This TCR beta chain came from a study of T cell repertoires in cytomegalovirus infection. This clonotype occurred many times. One entry per CDR3 protein, called by TCRdb with MiXCR from the reads. The top ten clones hold 9.5% to 15% of a sample with a few hundred thousand distinct CDR3 sequences, roughly 15% of them seen once. The CDR3 covers 15 residues. The trim removed 6 bases at V and 8 bases at J, leaving 9 bases unmatched. Germline V gene data show CDR1 as SGHTA and CDR2 as FQGNSA. The sequence was obtained from a human donor in good health (CMV status not recorded). Some clones in this sample may be carry-over from other donors' samples. Input material: PBMCs. V and J are TRBV7-2 and TRBJ1-6, with 8 bases fitting TRBD1. CDR3 sequence reads: CASRGKDRAYSPLHF. CDR3 nucleotides: TGTGCCAGCAGGGGGAAGGACAGGGCTTATTCACCCCTCCACTTT.